A single sample is the source of the 30 T cell receptor beta chains below, sequenced in a study of blood T cell repertoires in COVID-19. Profiled with immunoSEQ multiplex PCR; TCRdb holds only in-frame clones, not every one. The data contain about 430,000 clones, around nine tenths of them seen just once; the ten biggest clones take up 1.4%. The sequencing input was PBMCs or T cells enriched from blood (not recorded which). The source of these receptors is a woman between 18 and 29 years old who had been exposed to COVID-19.

The J gene is TRBJ1-2, the V gene TRBV5-1; D is unclear. In germline, CDR1 is SGHRS, CDR2 YFSETQ. The CDR3 consists of 13 residues. V was trimmed by 1 base and J by 2 bases, leaving 6 bases between them. The CDR3 reads CASSLTANYGYTF. The CDR3 bases are TGCGCCAGCAGCTTGACAGCCAACTATGGCTACACCTTC.

Comments on this clone: An end of the junction does not agree with germline; a read error may underlie this. The chain joins TRBV18 to TRBJ2-3; the match to TRBD2 covers 9 bases. The CDR3 contains 13 residues. The germline V gene has CDR1 KGHSH and CDR2 LQKENI. In nucleotides, the CDR3 is TGTGCCAGCTCGCCCGGGACTAGCCTCCCGGACGGTTTT. Amino acids: CASSPGTSLPDGF.

The chain employs TRBV7-2 and TRBJ2-7, with D tentatively TRBD1 (5 bases). V was cut by 5 bases and J by 7 bases, with 9 bases left in between. Germline CDR1 is SGHTA and CDR2 is FQGNSA. The CDR3 sequence is 11 residues long. This CDR3 is CASSKGVEQYF. The CDR3 nucleotides read TGTGCCAGCAGCAAAGGGGTTGAGCAGTACTTC. Full variable domain (rest looked up from reference TRBV7-2 and TRBJ2-7): GAGVSQSPSNKVTEKGKDVELRCDPISGHTALYWYRQSLGQGLEFLIYFQGNSAPDKSGLPSDRFSAERTGGSVSTLTIQRTQQEDSAVYLCASSKGVEQYFGPGTRLTVT.

This rearrangement joins TRBV6-5 to TRBJ2-3; no clear D gene. Germline assignment: CDR1 MNHEY and CDR2 SVGAGI. The CDR3 has 15 residues. V dropped 7 bases and J dropped 0 bases, with 14 bases sitting between them. CDR3 DNA: TGTGCCAGCACCTATCTCCCGAGTAGCACAGATACGCAGTATTTT. Encoded protein: CASTYLPSSTDTQYF.

This chain joins TRBV27 and TRBJ2-7; 7 bases are a match to TRBD1. The CDR3 has 16 residues. V dropped 4 bases and J dropped 0; count of bases not matched to a gene: 9. In germline, CDR1 is MNHEY, CDR2 SMNVEV (reference sequence). CDR3 protein: CASSSDFRDSSYEQYF. DNA for the CDR3: TGTGCCAGCAGTTCCGACTTCCGGGACAGCTCCTACGAGCAGTACTTC.

CDR3 nucleotides: TGTGCCAGCAGTCTACGCCCGGGGGGGACAGTCACAGATACGCAGTATTTT. It is translated as CASSLRPGGTVTDTQYF. The genes are TRBV6-6 and TRBJ2-3, with D maybe TRBD2 (8 bases). Germline V gene lookup returns CDR1 MNHNY and CDR2 SVGAGI (reference sequence). The V and J ends lost 5 bases and 2 bases respectively, with 20 bases between them. The CDR3 has 17 residues.

This clone has a single count. The rearrangement joins TRBV2 to TRBJ2-3; the D is unclear. V was trimmed by 6 bases and J by 0 bases, leaving 10 bases between them. This CDR3 comprises 14 residues. Germline CDR1 SNHLY, CDR2 FYNNEI. This CDR3 reads CASRAFASTDTQYF. The CDR3 region has the DNA TGTGCCAGCAGGGCATTCGCTAGCACAGATACGCAGTATTTT.

The count of this clone is one. J is TRBJ2-1 and V is TRBV15; 10 bases line up with TRBD2. This CDR3 region has 17 residues. Unmatched junction bases numbered 8, after V lost 3 bases and J lost 3 bases. Germline V gives CDR1 LNHNV, CDR2 YYDKDF (reference sequence). As DNA, the CDR3 is TGTGCCACCAGCAGTCCTGGGACTAGCGCGAACTACAATGAGCAGTTCTTC. Translated: CATSSPGTSANYNEQFF.

This rearrangement joins TRBV7-9 to TRBJ1-2; possibly TRBD1 for D (6 bases). The V end was cut by 5 bases, the J end by 8 bases, with 18 bases between. Germline CDR1 is SEHNR and CDR2 is FQNEAQ (reference sequence). The CDR3 is 14 amino acids. The CDR3 region is CASSAPLPGEGYTF. CDR3 sequence (DNA): TGTGCCAGCAGCGCCCCATTACCAGGGGAAGGCTACACCTTC.

This rearrangement joins TRBV13 to TRBJ1-1, with a possible D match to TRBD1 (6 bases). V dropped 6 bases and J dropped 4 bases, with 12 bases sitting between them. Germline CDR1 reads PRHDT; CDR2 reads FYEKMQ (reference sequence). The CDR3 covers 13 residues. The CDR3 DNA sequence: TGTGCCAGCAGTCATACAGGGATCACTGAAGCTTTCTTT. Translated: CASSHTGITEAFF.

This clone was picked up one time. V is TRBV27 and J is TRBJ2-7, with 10 bases identical to TRBD1. Germline CDR1 and CDR2: MNHEY and SMNVEV (reference sequence). J gave up 4 bases and V 5 bases, and 5 bases lay outside the gene matches. This CDR3 has 14 residues. CDR3 sequence: CASSGRDRGYEQYF. CDR3 nucleotide sequence: TGTGCCAGCAGTGGTAGGGACAGGGGTTACGAGCAGTACTTC.

The genes are TRBV29-1 and TRBJ1-1; D perhaps matches TRBD1 (5 bases). The germline CDR1 and CDR2 sequences are SQVTM and ANQGSEA. The V end was cut by 4 bases, the J end by 5 bases, with 11 bases between. This CDR3 comprises 12 residues. The CDR3 loop reads CSVGGLRTEAFF. In DNA, the CDR3 is TGCAGCGTTGGGGGACTGAGAACTGAAGCTTTCTTT. The entire variable domain, with the rest obtained from reference TRBV29-1 and TRBJ1-1, is as follows: SAVISQKPSRDICQRGTSLTIQCQVDSQVTMMFWYRQQPGQSLTLIATANQGSEATYESGFVIDKFPISRPNLTFSTLTVSNMSPEDSSIYLCSVGGLRTEAFFGQGTRLTVV.

This clone was seen a single time. The V and J genes are TRBV4-2 and TRBJ2-1; 10 nucleotides align to TRBD2. The V and J ends lost 3 bases and 10 bases, in that order; junction bases with no gene match: 6. The CDR3 has 14 amino acids. The V gene's germline CDR1 is LGHNA and CDR2 YNFKEQ. CDR3 in amino acids: CASSHPSGGGEQFF. The CDR3 DNA follows: TGTGCCAGCAGCCATCCTAGCGGGGGAGGGGAGCAGTTCTTC.

The V call is TRBV6-4, the J call TRBJ1-6, with D possibly being TRBD1 (5 bases). Germline loops: CDR1 MRHNA, CDR2 SNTAGT. This CDR3 has 14 amino acids. V was shortened by 6 bases and J by 5 bases, with 11 bases between the two germline ends. CDR3 in amino acids: CASSREGDNSPLHF. The CDR3 DNA reads as TGTGCCAGCAGCAGGGAGGGAGATAATTCACCCCTCCACTTT.

This rearrangement joins TRBV6-5 to TRBJ1-6; D remains unclear. Trimming removed 6 bases from V and 8 bases from J, with 11 bases in between. The CDR3 runs 13 residues. Looked up from germline, CDR1 is MNHEY and CDR2 is SVGAGI. The CDR3 nucleotides read TGTGCCAGCAGGCCAAGGCGGGATTCACCCCTCCACTTT. The encoded protein is CASRPRRDSPLHF.

The V gene is TRBV6-4, the J gene TRBJ2-5, with 7 bases identical to TRBD2. The CDR3 totals 13 residues. The trim removed 9 bases at V and 6 bases at J, leaving 10 bases unmatched. Germline lookup yields CDR1 MRHNA and CDR2 SNTAGT. The chain's CDR3 is CARKEGRGKTQYF. CDR3 DNA sequence: TGTGCCAGGAAAGAGGGGAGGGGAAAGACCCAGTACTTC.

The chain links TRBV28 to TRBJ1-2, with D perhaps TRBD1 (6 bases). CDR3 length: 16 amino acids. Trimming took off 2 bases at V and 4 bases at J, with 17 bases between the two ends. Germline V CDR1 and CDR2: MDHEN, SYDVKM. The CDR3 DNA follows: TGTGCCAGCAGTTTACCCCTGCGGGGGCAGGGCTATGGCTACACCTTC. Translated, it gives CASSLPLRGQGYGYTF.

The rearrangement links TRBV28 to TRBJ2-4; 7 nucleotides agree with TRBD1. Germline values: CDR1 MDHEN, CDR2 SYDVKM. The CDR3 extends over 17 amino acids. J was trimmed by 0 bases and V by 3 bases; bases with no gene match: 8. The CDR3 region has the DNA TGTGCCAGCAGTTTGACAGGGTCCCCCATAGCCAAAAACATTCAGTACTTC. The encoded protein is CASSLTGSPIAKNIQYF.

J is TRBJ1-6 and V is TRBV5-8; D is perhaps TRBD1 (5 bases). The CDR3 length is 14 residues. In germline, CDR1 is SGHTS, CDR2 YDEGEE. The V end lost 0 bases, the J end lost 6 bases, and 7 bases lay between the germline ends. The CDR3 nucleotides read TGTGCCAGCAGCTTGGGGGGCCTTAATTCACCCCTCCACTTT. Protein product: CASSLGGLNSPLHF. The full variable domain, with the rest looked up from reference TRBV5-8 and TRBJ1-6, is EAGVTQSPTHLIKTRGQQATLRCSPISGHTSVYWYQQALGLGLQFLLWYDEGEERNRGNFPPRFSGRQFPNYSSELNVNALELEDSALYLCASSLGGLNSPLHFGNGTRLTVT.

The rearrangement links TRBV5-6 to TRBJ2-7; 8 bases fit TRBD2. V shed 5 bases, J shed 2 bases, and the junction held 6 bases outside the gene matches. The CDR3 is 14 residues long. Germline CDR1 reads SGHDT; CDR2 reads YYEEEE. Here the CDR3 reads CASRRTGGTYEQYF. In DNA form, the CDR3 reads TGTGCCAGCAGGCGGACGGGGGGGACCTACGAGCAGTACTTC.

The CDR3 DNA is TGTGCCAGCAGCCACCTCTCGACCGGGGCCTACGAGCAGTACTTC. This sequence encodes CASSHLSTGAYEQYF. The chain has TRBV6-5 and TRBJ2-7; D is perhaps TRBD2 (5 bases). There are 15 residues in the CDR3. Trimming stripped 6 bases from V and 2 bases from J, with 17 bases between. CDR1 is MNHEY, CDR2 SVGAGI, per germline.

This chain joins TRBV6-5 and TRBJ2-4; D gene unclear. The CDR3 covers 15 residues. The V and J ends lost 4 bases and 2 bases respectively, with 12 bases between them. Germline V gives CDR1 MNHEY, CDR2 SVGAGI. Here the CDR3 DNA reads TGTGCCAGCAGTTCGGTATCCCCAACCAAAAACATTCAGTACTTC. The encoded protein is CASSSVSPTKNIQYF.

This clone was counted only a few times. The CDR3 reads CASSGRGLDQPQHF. In DNA, the CDR3 is TGTGCCAGCAGTGGCAGGGGATTAGATCAGCCCCAGCATTTT. The rearrangement joins TRBV2 to TRBJ1-5; the D gene is possibly TRBD1 (6 bases). V shed 4 bases and J shed 5 bases, with 12 bases lying between them. The CDR3 extends over 14 amino acids. Germline V gene sequence: CDR1 SNHLY, CDR2 FYNNEI.

The chain combines TRBV19 with TRBJ1-1; weak D call: TRBD1 (5 bases). Germline V gene sequence: CDR1 LNHDA, CDR2 SQIVND (reference sequence). The length of the CDR3 is 16 residues. V shed 5 bases and J shed 1 base, with 17 bases lying between them. This chain's CDR3 is CASSAPRRGRNTEAFF. CDR3 nucleotide sequence: TGTGCCAGTAGTGCCCCCAGGAGGGGAAGGAACACTGAAGCTTTCTTT.

This chain connects TRBV7-9 to TRBJ2-3; 9 bases are shared with TRBD1. The germline V gene encodes CDR1 SEHNR and CDR2 FQNEAQ (reference sequence). The CDR3 loop spans 17 amino acids. Germline trimming cut 4 bases from V and 0 bases from J; bases unmatched to any gene: 8. For the CDR3, the DNA is TGTGCCAGCAGCTCATTAACGGGACAGGGTAGCACAGATACGCAGTATTTT. Translation gives CASSSLTGQGSTDTQYF. Complete variable domain (other parts from reference TRBV7-9 and TRBJ2-3): DTGVSQNPRHKITKRGQNVTFRCDPISEHNRLYWYRQTLGQGPEFLTYFQNEAQLEKSRLLSDRFSAERPKGSFSTLEIQRTEQGDSAMYLCASSSLTGQGSTDTQYFGPGTRLTVL.

V is TRBV2 and J is TRBJ2-2, with 9 bases aligning to TRBD1. J lost 5 bases, V lost 8 bases, and 3 bases had no gene match. This CDR3 region has 13 residues. CDR1 and CDR2 (germline): SNHLY, FYNNEI. The CDR3 nucleotides are TGTGCCAGCCGGGACAGGGAGACCGGGGAGCTGTTTTTT. Encoded protein: CASRDRETGELFF.

The V gene is TRBV5-1, the J gene TRBJ2-6, with a possible D match to TRBD1 (5 bases). The V end was cut by 0 bases, the J end by 0 bases, with 10 bases between. The germline V gene encodes CDR1 SGHRS and CDR2 YFSETQ. This CDR3 is 17 amino acids long. The CDR3 coding sequence is TGCGCCAGCAGCTTGGCACAGGTCTCCTCTGGGGCCAACGTCCTGACTTTC. It encodes CASSLAQVSSGANVLTF.

This chain joins TRBV5-8 and TRBJ2-5, with 9 nucleotides matching TRBD2. The trim removed 1 base at V and 5 bases at J, leaving 6 bases unmatched. Germline V gene data show CDR1 as SGHTS and CDR2 as YDEGEE. This CDR3 contains 15 residues. The CDR3 loop reads CASSLRGTSLETQYF. CDR3 bases: TGTGCCAGCAGCTTGAGAGGGACTAGCCTGGAGACCCAGTACTTC.

The CDR3 coding sequence is TGTGCCAGCAGCCCCGGGACAGGACTAGCGGGGGGCGACAATGAGCAGTTCTTC. It yields the protein CASSPGTGLAGGDNEQFF. The chain carries TRBV11-3 and TRBJ2-1; TRBD2 agrees at 14 bases. The CDR3 covers 18 residues. The germline gives CDR1 SGHNT, CDR2 YENEEA. Losses at the gene ends were 5 bases for V and 5 bases for J; bases not matched to a gene: 11.

V is TRBV19 and J is TRBJ1-4, with D tentatively TRBD1 (6 bases). CDR1 is LNHDA and CDR2 is SQIVND in the germline V gene (reference sequence). V shed 3 bases and J shed 7 bases, with 12 bases lying between them. The CDR3 spans 14 residues. CDR3 residues: CASSIPGVAEKLFF. The CDR3, as DNA: TGTGCCAGTAGTATTCCAGGGGTCGCTGAAAAACTGTTTTTT.